This T cell receptor beta chain is from a study of regulatory T cells in long-lasting Graves disease (dated by TCRdb to the early 2020s). Turning to the overall study: In the newly diagnosed Graves' disease group, patients had been taking antithyroid drugs for less than 3 months. Persistent Graves' disease patients were compared with newly diagnosed Graves' disease patients by peripheral blood TCR sequencing and RNA sequencing. The study was conducted in China and was registered as a clinical trial. TCR sequencing covered some 13 persistent and around 20 newly diagnosed Graves' disease patients, around 35 samples in total.

Libraries were made using multiplex PCR. Sequenced using an Illumina HiSeq 4000. iRepertoire HTBI primers and Arm-PCR amplification of CDR3 regions were used to construct TCR beta libraries. Gel purification was performed on PCR products prior to sequencing. In the authors' own workflow: Across samples, fewer than 70 TRBV and around 15 TRBJ segments were identified and used for gene usage analysis of CDR3 amino acid clonotypes. COPE and FqMerger were used to merge the filtered high-quality paired reads into contigs. BLAST was used to align contigs to IMGT TRBV, TRBD and TRBJ reference genes, with CDR3 defined following IMGT. Clonotypes above 0.1% frequency were classified as highly expanded clones. Shannon entropy was used to measure repertoire diversity, and the Gini coefficient was used to measure V-J evenness. A clonotype found in more than one individual was treated as public. TCRdb took the public reads, trimmed them with fastp at Q25, ran MiXCR for clone calling and kept in-frame beta chains. Every CDR3 protein is listed once, alongside the most common genes and DNA of its rows. These V and J calls are TCRdb output, not the study's own analysis. This sample is represented by about 220,000 distinct CDR3 sequences; roughly 19% of them were singletons. The leading ten clones occupy approximately 10% of the sample.

Broader findings and caveats from the paper: Only the TCR beta chain was sequenced and analyzed. Preferential use of TRBV28, TRBJ1-2 and TRBJ2-5 was observed in persistent disease, whereas TRBV20-1 and TRBJ2-1 were favored in newly diagnosed disease. Only peripheral blood was studied, because thyroid tissue, the primary lesion, was inaccessible. Lower TCR Shannon entropy and fewer highly expanded clones were observed in persistent Graves' disease patients than in newly diagnosed patients, which suggested clonal expansion. As a limitation, the authors acknowledged that the small sample size may reduce accuracy. More public clonotypes were shared among persistent patients (under 3,000) than among newly diagnosed patients (more than 950).

In its sample, this clonotype was seen many times. Its binding antigen is unknown. Within one base of it there is no much larger clone, and no base qualities were kept. Sequences SNHLY (CDR1) and FYNNEI (CDR2) are obtained from the germline V gene. The CDR3, from cysteine to phenylalanine, totals 15 residues. Here the CDR3 DNA is all that survives: 45 bases in frame from base 1. Cut back by 4 bases and 8 bases, the V and J ends lie 20 bases apart. In light of the paper, this sample's time point label describes: newly diagnosed GD, antithyroid drugs for less than 3 months. RNA was extracted from PBMCs in TRIzol for both TCR sequencing and RNA sequencing. The diagnosis of Graves' disease was made according to American Thyroid Association guidelines. The patients came from an endocrinology department in Xi'an, China. Each patient gave approximately 9 milliliters of peripheral blood, collected in an EDTA anticoagulant tube. Ficoll Paque Plus density gradient separation was used to isolate PBMCs, and no further T cell sorting was performed. An Agilent 2100 Bioanalyzer and agarose gel were used to check RNA quality, and a NanoDrop 2000 was used to measure RNA concentration.

This sample was also put to use in a study of T cells in Graves' hyperthyroidism and ophthalmopathy. The second study's paper adds: A patient counted as having stable Graves' hyperthyroidism if no progression to ophthalmopathy occurred over 18 months of follow-up. The hyperthyroidism patients were between 18 and 65 years old and newly diagnosed, with a disease duration of less than 2 months. Exclusion was applied to patients with uncontrolled infections, other autoimmune diseases, pregnancy or lactation. Diagnoses were based on clinical symptoms, serum thyroxine and TRAb, thyroid ultrasound and orbital computed tomography. The TCR CDR3 was subjected to a first round of RT-PCR using the HTBI primer set and the Qiagen OneStep RT-PCR kit. Blood samples also contained most of the expanded thyroid clonotypes (frequency above 0.001), which suggests that blood repertoires may reflect thyroid immune responses. A 13 V-J signature model separated ophthalmopathy from stable hyperthyroidism, with 87.88% sensitivity and just under 84% specificity in cross-validation and 80%/75% in testing. In validation, progression to ophthalmopathy was predicted by the model with about 70% sensitivity and 72% to 85% specificity, a median of about 6.8 months before onset. To identify distinguishing TCR V-J signatures, a discovery cohort of 100 or so patients was used, comprising 40 to 45 with Graves' ophthalmopathy and about 59 with stable Graves' hyperthyroidism. Prospective prediction of ophthalmopathy was tested in an independent validation cohort of some 20 hyperthyroidism patients and around 16 patients who later progressed to ophthalmopathy. The roughly 100 discovery patients were randomly split 7:3 into training and test sets. The study also compared thyroid tissue and blood T-cell repertoires from roughly six Graves' hyperthyroidism patients. After blood sampling, hyperthyroidism patients were treated with methimazole at a starting dose of 30 mg daily, and ophthalmopathy patients were treated with high-dose intravenous methylprednisolone. Libraries were constructed in a second round of multiplex PCR, after which size selection and purification were performed. The libraries were sequenced on an Illumina HiSeq2000 using paired-end 100 bp reads. SOAPnuke was used to process the raw data, removing reads that contained adapters or uncalled bases, had a mean Phred below 15, or lacked an exact match to the constant primer or identifier. COPE v1.2.5 was used to merge the high-quality paired reads, and each unique nucleotide sequence was defined as a clonotype. MiTCR v1.1 was used to align the clonotypes against IMGT TRBV, TRBD and TRBJ reference segments. Analysis was restricted to V-J combinations with a frequency above 0.0001, which covered about 99% of repertoires. The TCS score was defined as the ratio of F50 (clonal expansion) to E x V (chaos), calculated using BLOSUM62-based TCRdist between CDR3 peptides within each V-J. Welch's t-statistics and random forest reduced approximately 520 V-J features to about 13, which were used in a naive Bayes classifier (R e1071). Sample size was not statistically predetermined, and blinding of investigators to group allocation was not performed. TCR Vbeta CDR3 sequencing of 120 to 150 peripheral blood samples (43 ophthalmopathy, 75 to 85 hyperthyroidism and some 17 progressor patients) is reported in the paper.

Sequenced here: peripheral blood mononuclear cells (PBMCs), sampled at new diagnosis, from a patient treated with antithyroid drugs. The V and J segments used are TRBV2 and TRBJ1-2; the D gene is perhaps TRBD1, from 6 matching bases. This clonotype originated in a woman aged 25 to 45 with Graves disease. Donor details come from another sample of the same person, matched by shared clones. The sequenced DNA: TGTGCCAGCAGTGCAGATATTACAGGGAGTCGGGGCTACACCTTC. Translated, it reads CASSADITGSRGYTF.